What follows is one T cell receptor (beta chain) and its context. Original analysis: Amplified reference gene primers provided the basis for estimating nucleated cell counts. Here immunoSEQ multiplex PCR was the method, and the copy in TCRdb shows in-frame clones only, minus some. The V and J calls and clone size come from that table; D and trimming were worked out from the DNA. This table holds about 99,000 clones, roughly nine tenths found once. This specimen belongs to a study of blood T cell repertoires in COVID-19. At the level of the study: The origin of the acute and convalescent COVID-19 samples was the United States, Italy and Spain. The cDNA or gDNA used as material had been derived from T cells, B-cell-depleted T cells, or PBMCs.

J lost 5 bases, V lost 6 bases, and 6 bases had no gene match. The CDR3 has 13 amino acids. The sample consisted of peripheral blood. The V call is TRBV12-3 or TRBV12-4, the J call TRBJ1-1; 7 bases line up with TRBD1. The receptor was derived from a human donor in a cohort sampled during active COVID-19. The chain's CDR3 is CASRVTGETEAFF. In DNA, the CDR3 is TGTGCCAGCAGAGTAACAGGGGAGACTGAAGCTTTCTTT.